The 27 T cell receptor beta chains presented below share a single source sample, sequenced in a study of cytomegalovirus exposure and HLA in healthy donors. This table comes from immunoSEQ multiplex PCR, and its TCRdb copy is limited to in-frame clones, with some not included. The repertoire holds under 250,000 clones, with about 89% as singletons. Sample: PBMCs. The origin of the receptors is a young woman in good health and CMV-seronegative.

The rearrangement uses TRBV19 and TRBJ1-4; 8 nucleotides agree with TRBD1. CDR3 length equals 15 residues. J was trimmed by 8 bases and V by 4 bases; bases with no gene match: 9. Looked up from germline, CDR1 is LNHDA and CDR2 is SQIVND (reference sequence). CDR3 sequence: CASSTPSRGQEKLFF. The CDR3 DNA sequence: TGTGCCAGTAGTACCCCCAGCAGGGGGCAAGAAAAACTGTTTTTT.

This chain uses TRBV29-1 with TRBJ2-7; possible D gene TRBD2, 5 bases. Germline lookup yields CDR1 SQVTM and CDR2 ANQGSEA. The CDR3 runs 18 residues. The V and J ends lost 3 bases and 2 bases respectively, with 26 bases between them. CDR3 sequence reads: CSVDTRRTRTDSTYEQYF. DNA for the CDR3: TGCAGCGTTGACACACGGCGAACTAGGACGGACTCTACCTACGAGCAGTACTTC.

The chain uses TRBV7-3 and TRBJ2-2, with 12 bases lining up with TRBD2. The CDR3 totals 17 residues. Germline lookup yields CDR1 SGHTA and CDR2 FQGTGA. With 4 bases clipped from V and 7 bases from J, the junction kept 10 bases outside the gene matches. CDR3 DNA sequence: TGTGCCAGCAGCTCAAGACTAGCGGGAGAGGGAAACGGGGAGCTGTTTTTT. This translates into CASSSRLAGEGNGELFF.

V usage is TRBV30 and J usage is TRBJ1-1; maybe TRBD1 (6 bases). The ends were cut back, 6 bases at V and 3 bases at J, with 14 bases in the middle. CDR1 and CDR2 from the germline V gene are GTSNPN and SVGIG (reference sequence). CDR3 length: 13 amino acids. CDR3 residues: CACSQGDYTEAFF. CDR3 DNA: TGTGCCTGCTCACAGGGAGATTACACTGAAGCTTTCTTT.

CDR3 amino acids: CSASIDEAFF. The CDR3 DNA reads as TGCAGTGCTAGCATAGATGAAGCTTTCTTT. The chain recombines TRBV20-1 with TRBJ1-1; D unclear. CDR1 DFQATT and CDR2 SNEGSKA come from the germline V gene (reference sequence). The CDR3 consists of 10 residues. V was trimmed by 3 bases and J by 7 bases, leaving 6 bases between them.

V gene TRBV4-1 combines with J gene TRBJ2-3; 11 positions match TRBD1. Unmatched junction bases numbered 8, after V lost 5 bases and J lost 4 bases. The germline gives CDR1 MGHRA, CDR2 YSYEKL. The CDR3 has 16 amino acids. The CDR3 DNA reads as TGCGCCAGCAGCTATATCGGACAGGGGGCCCCAGATACGCAGTATTTT. This encodes CASSYIGQGAPDTQYF.

The CDR3 DNA reads TGTGCCAGCAGACACCAGTCGCACGAGCAGTACTTC. Protein sequence: CASRHQSHEQYF. The gene calls are TRBV5-8 and TRBJ2-7; D is uncertain. The CDR3 has 12 amino acids. Germline V lookup: CDR1 SGHTS, CDR2 YDEGEE. With 5 bases removed from V and 5 bases from J, the gap between germline ends came to 11 bases.

The chain recombines TRBV5-4 with TRBJ2-2; 10 nucleotides match TRBD2. V was pared by 4 bases and J by 7 bases, with 10 bases of the junction left unmatched. CDR3 length: 16 residues. Germline CDR1 reads SGHNT; CDR2 reads YYREEE (reference sequence). For the CDR3, the DNA is TGTGCCAGCAGCCTGGGTCTAGCGGGAGTCGGCGGGGAGCTGTTTTTT. It codes for CASSLGLAGVGGELFF.

This chain links TRBV6-5 with TRBJ2-1, with TRBD2 matching 12 bases. Germline assignment: CDR1 MNHEY and CDR2 SVGAGI. Trimming at V came to 7 bases and at J to 7 bases, leaving 8 bases not matched to a gene. The CDR3 totals 15 residues. CDR3 nucleotides: TGTGCCAGCACCCGACTAGCGGGAGTATTAAATGAGCAGTTCTTC. This gives the protein CASTRLAGVLNEQFF.

DNA of the CDR3: TGTGCCAGCGCGTTGGGAGATCAGCCCCAGCATTTT. This translates into CASALGDQPQHF. This rearrangement joins TRBV6-1 to TRBJ1-5; D gene ambiguous. Germline CDR1 and CDR2: MNHNS and SASEGT. The CDR3 loop spans 12 amino acids. With 8 bases removed from V and 5 bases from J, the gap between germline ends came to 10 bases.

The rearrangement joins TRBV18 to TRBJ2-1, with 11 bases matching TRBD2. This CDR3 spans 15 amino acids. V lost 6 bases to trimming and J lost 4 bases; unmatched junction nucleotides: 5. Germline lookup yields CDR1 KGHSH and CDR2 LQKENI. The CDR3 DNA reads as TGTGCCAGCTCCCTTACTAGCGGGGGTTACAATGAGCAGTTCTTC. This codes for CASSLTSGGYNEQFF.

The rearrangement uses TRBV28 and TRBJ1-5, with TRBD1 matching 12 bases. This CDR3 is 15 amino acids long. Germline CDR1 and CDR2: MDHEN and SYDVKM. Trimming at V came to 6 bases and at J to 7 bases, leaving 7 bases not matched to a gene. CDR3: CASSGGQGALQPQHF. DNA for the CDR3: TGTGCCAGCAGCGGGGGACAGGGGGCCTTGCAGCCCCAGCATTTT.

V usage is TRBV6-5 and J usage is TRBJ2-3; 8 bases are a match to TRBD2. The CDR3 consists of 15 residues. The ends lost 6 bases at V and 2 bases at J; junction bases unmatched: 7. From germline, CDR1 is MNHEY and CDR2 SVGAGI. The CDR3 region has the DNA TGTGCCAGCAGCCGGACTAGCTCCGACACAGATACGCAGTATTTT. It translates to CASSRTSSDTDTQYF.

This chain links TRBV28 with TRBJ1-1; D remains unclear. Germline CDR1 MDHEN, CDR2 SYDVKM. Trimming removed 7 bases at V and 1 base at J, with 16 bases between. This CDR3 is 15 amino acids long. In DNA form, the CDR3 reads TGTGCCAGCACCCCCCACGTTACTACGAACACTGAAGCTTTCTTT. It specifies CASTPHVTTNTEAFF.

This clone turned up a few times. The V and J genes are TRBV10-1 and TRBJ2-7, with D possibly being TRBD1 (6 bases). V was pared by 5 bases and J by 3 bases, with 11 bases between. The CDR3 runs to 13 residues. The germline V gene encodes CDR1 WNHNN and CDR2 SYGVQD (reference sequence). CDR3 protein: CASSQGQYYEQYF. In DNA, the CDR3 is TGCGCCAGCAGTCAAGGACAGTACTACGAGCAGTACTTC.

V gene TRBV27 combines with J gene TRBJ2-3; D gene ambiguous. The CDR3 is 19 amino acids. V was trimmed by 0 bases and J by 0 bases, leaving 19 bases between them. Germline V gene data show CDR1 as MNHEY and CDR2 as SMNVEV (reference sequence). Written as DNA, the CDR3 is TGTGCCAGCAGTTTATCGGGCAGCCACCCGCCACATAGCACAGATACGCAGTATTTT. This codes for CASSLSGSHPPHSTDTQYF.

V and J are TRBV30 and TRBJ1-2, with 11 bases that match TRBD1. V trimming: 2 bases; J trimming: 8 bases; junction bases outside the gene matches: 4. CDR1 and CDR2 from the germline V gene are GTSNPN and SVGIG (reference sequence). The CDR3 has 13 amino acids. CDR3 residues: CAWSSDRGLGYTF. Written as DNA, the CDR3 is TGTGCCTGGAGTTCGGACAGGGGGCTCGGCTACACCTTC.

CDR3 DNA: TGTGCCAGCAGTTTGGGAGAGGAAGCTTTCTTT. Protein sequence: CASSLGEEAFF. The chain combines TRBV28 with TRBJ1-1; no clear D gene. This CDR3 has 11 residues. V lost 3 bases and J lost 8, with 7 bases in between. Germline V CDR1 and CDR2: MDHEN, SYDVKM.

This chain links TRBV4-1 with TRBJ2-3; D possibly corresponds to TRBD2 (6 bases). The CDR3 has 17 residues. The germline V gene encodes CDR1 MGHRA and CDR2 YSYEKL. Trimming took off 2 bases at V and 0 bases at J, with 15 bases between the two ends. The CDR3 DNA follows: TGCGCCAGCAGCCAAAGGGGCGGGACCCGGAGCACAGATACGCAGTATTTT. Its protein is CASSQRGGTRSTDTQYF.

This chain joins TRBV19 and TRBJ2-5; maybe TRBD1 (6 bases). The germline gives CDR1 LNHDA, CDR2 SQIVND (reference sequence). The CDR3 contains 15 residues. The ends were cut back, 5 bases at V and 4 bases at J, with 17 bases in the middle. In DNA, the CDR3 is TGTGCCAGTAGTTCCAACACAGGGAGAGGAGAGACCCAGTACTTC. Protein product: CASSSNTGRGETQYF.

The rearrangement links TRBV6-1 to TRBJ2-7; TRBD2 matches at 7 bases. Losses at the gene ends were 6 bases for V and 5 bases for J; bases not matched to a gene: 10. This CDR3 spans 14 amino acids. Germline V gene lookup returns CDR1 MNHNS and CDR2 SASEGT. The CDR3 spells CASRLWGGQDEQYF. The CDR3 nucleotides are TGTGCCAGCAGGCTCTGGGGAGGGCAAGACGAGCAGTACTTC.

This chain joins TRBV12-5 and TRBJ2-1; a possible D gene is TRBD1 (6 bases). There are 12 residues in the CDR3. V was clipped by 8 bases and J by 1 base, with 6 bases between them. The germline V gene has CDR1 LGHNT and CDR2 FRNRAP. CDR3 amino acids: CASTGSYNEQFF. The CDR3 DNA reads TGTGCTAGTACAGGGTCCTACAATGAGCAGTTCTTC.

The rearrangement links TRBV6-5 to TRBJ1-1; 7 bases are shared with TRBD1. Germline CDR1 reads MNHEY; CDR2 reads SVGAGI. V lost 5 bases to trimming and J lost 4 bases; unmatched junction nucleotides: 10. This CDR3 region has 15 residues. The CDR3 DNA follows: TGTGCCAGCAGTAGCCGCGAGGGGGCTCGCACTGAAGCTTTCTTT. This codes for CASSSREGARTEAFF.

The chain is built from TRBV2 and TRBJ2-5; 7 bases are shared with TRBD1. CDR3 size: 16 residues. The germline V gene encodes CDR1 SNHLY and CDR2 FYNNEI. Unmatched junction bases numbered 14, after V lost 7 bases and J lost 3 bases. The chain's CDR3 is CASTPVNRGKEETQYF. The CDR3 DNA reads TGTGCCAGCACCCCTGTGAACAGGGGTAAAGAAGAGACCCAGTACTTC.

This clone showed up just a few times. CDR3 coding DNA: TGTGCCTGGAGTGACCCGGGACTAGCCTTCACCTACGAGCAGTACTTC. It translates to CAWSDPGLAFTYEQYF. V and J are TRBV30 and TRBJ2-7; 9 bases map to TRBD2. Per germline, CDR1 GTSNPN and CDR2 SVGIG (reference sequence). This CDR3 region has 16 residues. V gave up 1 base and J gave up 2 bases; unmatched junction bases: 9.

The CDR3 DNA sequence: TGTGCCAGCAGTTACGGCAGGGGGCGCCCTGAAGCTTTCTTT. Amino acids: CASSYGRGRPEAFF. This chain connects TRBV6-5 to TRBJ1-1; 8 bases map to TRBD1. This CDR3 is 14 amino acids long. Germline CDR1 is MNHEY and CDR2 is SVGAGI. The V segment lost 2 bases and the J segment 6 bases; nucleotides outside the gene matches: 5.

The chain combines TRBV5-6 with TRBJ2-1; tentative D call: TRBD2 (7 bases). CDR3 length: 16 amino acids. Germline assignment: CDR1 SGHDT and CDR2 YYEEEE. The V and J ends lost 4 bases and 5 bases respectively, with 19 bases between them. The chain's CDR3 is CASSPISGGGDNEQFF. The CDR3 coding sequence is TGTGCCAGCAGCCCGATTTCGGGGGGCGGGGACAATGAGCAGTTCTTC.